The 29 T cell receptor beta chains presented below share a single source sample, sequenced in a study of CD8 T cells in ankylosing spondylitis. Points from the study as a whole: In ankylosing spondylitis blood, a motif of 7 to 9 highly homologous TCR beta variants appeared characteristic.

TCRdb re-analysed the 5' RACE reads in MiXCR, keeping a single row per CDR3 protein. The data hold more than 650,000 distinct CDR3 sequences, with approximately 12% observed a single time. Their target antigens are unknown. Sequenced material: blood, either unsorted or a sorted T cell fraction (not recorded which). These receptors came from a male donor with ankylosing spondylitis.

Only a few counts were recorded for this clonotype. J is TRBJ1-6 and V is TRBV7-2, with D tentatively TRBD1 (5 bases). Germline lookup yields CDR1 SGHTA and CDR2 FQGNSA. The CDR3 length is 17 residues. V lost 4 bases and J 7 bases, leaving 20 bases between the germline ends. The CDR3 DNA is TGTGCCAGCAGCTGGAGGGGAGGGGTGGGGTTGAATTCACCCCTCCACTTT. This encodes CASSWRGGVGLNSPLHF.

The rearrangement links TRBV7-2 to TRBJ1-4; D is ambiguous. CDR3 length: 12 amino acids. CDR1 and CDR2 from the germline V gene are SGHTA and FQGNSA. Trimming removed 5 bases from V and 0 bases from J, with 1 base in between. CDR3 DNA: TGTGCCAGCAGCCCAACTAATGAAAAACTGTTTTTT. This sequence encodes CASSPTNEKLFF. Full variable domain (remainder filled in from reference TRBV7-2 and TRBJ1-4): GAGVSQSPSNKVTEKGKDVELRCDPISGHTALYWYRQSLGQGLEFLIYFQGNSAPDKSGLPSDRFSAERTGGSVSTLTIQRTQQEDSAVYLCASSPTNEKLFFGSGTQLSVL.

This clonotype was detected only a few times. V is TRBV7-3 and J is TRBJ2-3; 12 nucleotides match TRBD2. Germline V gene sequence: CDR1 SGHTA, CDR2 FQGTGA. There are 16 residues in the CDR3. V trimming: 5 bases; J trimming: 4 bases; junction bases outside the gene matches: 7. The CDR3 DNA follows: TGTGCCAGCAGCGCACTAGCGGGGGGTCTGGCAGATACGCAGTATTTT. Protein sequence: CASSALAGGLADTQYF. The whole variable domain, filled in from reference TRBV7-3 and TRBJ2-3, reads GAGVSQTPSNKVTEKGKYVELRCDPISGHTALYWYRQSLGQGPEFLIYFQGTGAADDSGLPNDRFFAVRPEGSVSTLKIQRTERGDSAVYLCASSALAGGLADTQYFGPGTRLTVL.

A few counts support this clonotype. The chain uses TRBV7-2 and TRBJ2-2; maybe TRBD1 (6 bases). Germline CDR1 SGHTA, CDR2 FQGNSA. V gave up 5 bases and J gave up 5 bases, with 15 bases separating them. The CDR3 consists of 15 residues. The CDR3 bases are TGTGCCAGCAGCCGGCGGACAGACTTTACCGGGGAGCTGTTTTTT. It yields the protein CASSRRTDFTGELFF.

This clonotype was seen only a few times. This chain links TRBV7-6 with TRBJ1-3, with unresolved D. Trimming took off 4 bases at V and 0 bases at J, with 7 bases between the two ends. The CDR3 extends over 14 amino acids. The V gene's germline CDR1 is SGHVS and CDR2 FNYEAQ. This CDR3 reads CASSSKSSGNTIYF. The CDR3 DNA sequence: TGTGCCAGCAGCTCGAAGAGCTCTGGAAACACCATATATTTT.

In this sample, this clonotype turned up once. The chain combines TRBV4-1 with TRBJ1-1, with a weak D call TRBD1 (6 bases). The CDR3 is 14 amino acids. Trimming shortened V by 4 bases and J by 11 bases, and 20 bases separated the two germline ends. Germline CDR1 MGHRA, CDR2 YSYEKL. In nucleotides, the CDR3 is TGCGCCAGCAGCCGATCAGGGGCGTCTGCCACGGCTTTCTTT. The encoded protein is CASSRSGASATAFF.

This clonotype came up many times. The chain has TRBV6-5 and TRBJ2-1; possible D gene TRBD2, 6 bases. The V gene's germline CDR1 is MNHEY and CDR2 SVGAGI. The V and J ends lost 2 bases and 0 bases respectively, with 11 bases between them. This CDR3 is 16 amino acids long. CDR3 DNA sequence: TGTGCCAGCAGTTACGCGGGGAGAGGCTCCTACAATGAGCAGTTCTTC. Residues: CASSYAGRGSYNEQFF.

This clonotype was observed at least ten times. The CDR3 coding sequence is TGTGCCATCAGTCCTACTAGCGGGAGAAGGGGCCAAGAGACCCAGTACTTC. This gives the protein CAISPTSGRRGQETQYF. The chain has TRBV10-3 and TRBJ2-5, with TRBD2 matching 11 bases. V shed 5 bases and J 1 base; nucleotides not matched to a gene: 9. CDR1 is ENHRY, CDR2 SYGVKD, per germline. CDR3 length: 17 residues.

Worth noting for this clonotype: A junction boundary mismatches the germline segment, possibly from a read error. J is TRBJ2-3 and V is TRBV7-7, with TRBD2 matching over 10 bases. This CDR3 is 17 amino acids long. Germline lookup yields CDR1 SSHAT and CDR2 FNYEAQ (reference sequence). The CDR3 sequence is CASSLGVGLANTDTQYF. In nucleotides, the CDR3 is TGTGCTAGCAGCTTAGGGGTGGGACTAGCGAACACAGATACGCAGTATTTT.

The rearrangement uses TRBV20-1 and TRBJ2-3; no clear D gene. The germline V gene has CDR1 DFQATT and CDR2 SNEGSKA (reference sequence). V gave up 0 bases and J gave up 0 bases, with 10 bases separating them. The CDR3 length is 15 residues. The CDR3 region is CSARDPAYSTDTQYF. The CDR3 DNA is TGCAGTGCTAGAGATCCAGCGTACAGCACAGATACGCAGTATTTT.

The chain couples TRBV24-1 to TRBJ2-1; TRBD2 agrees at 7 bases. Germline CDR1 reads KGHDR; CDR2 reads SFDVKD. The J segment lost 4 bases and the V segment lost 1 base, leaving 6 bases of the junction unmatched. The CDR3 has 16 amino acids. This chain's CDR3 is CATSDFRASGYNEQFF. Written as DNA, the CDR3 is TGTGCCACCAGTGATTTTAGAGCTAGCGGATACAATGAGCAGTTCTTC.

The CDR3 protein is CSAMLDGYEQYF. CDR3 DNA sequence: TGCAGTGCGATGCTTGACGGTTACGAGCAGTACTTC. This sequence joins TRBV20-1 and TRBJ2-7; no definite D call. V gave up 6 bases and J gave up 4 bases, with 13 bases separating them. From germline, CDR1 is DFQATT and CDR2 SNEGSKA (reference sequence). The length of the CDR3 is 12 residues.

In this sample, this clonotype turned up a few times. The V and J genes are TRBV7-2 and TRBJ2-3, with 11 nucleotides matching TRBD2. CDR3 size: 16 residues. The V and J ends lost 3 bases and 3 bases, in that order; junction bases with no gene match: 5. The germline V gene encodes CDR1 SGHTA and CDR2 FQGNSA. The CDR3 reads CASSFRLAGTTDTQYF. The DNA of the CDR3 is TGTGCCAGCAGCTTCCGACTAGCGGGGACTACAGATACGCAGTATTTT.

The chain has TRBV7-9 and TRBJ2-7; TRBD1 might be the D (6 bases). Germline CDR1 reads SEHNR; CDR2 reads FQNEAQ (reference sequence). This CDR3 has 15 amino acids. Trimming left V 5 bases short and J 4 bases short, with 18 bases between. The CDR3 sequence is CASSPRGSRDYEQYF. The CDR3 DNA follows: TGTGCCAGCAGCCCCAGGGGCAGCAGGGATTACGAGCAGTACTTC.

This clonotype was seen a few times. The CDR3 sequence is CSEGRLHSNQPQHF. CDR3 coding DNA: TGCAGTGAGGGTAGGCTCCACAGTAATCAGCCCCAGCATTTT. This rearrangement joins TRBV20-1 to TRBJ1-5; no clear D. The CDR3 is made up of 14 amino acids. Germline-derived CDR1 and CDR2 are DFQATT and SNEGSKA (reference sequence). V gave up 7 bases and J gave up 4 bases, with 17 bases separating them.

The chain carries TRBV15 and TRBJ2-7; 9 bases are shared with TRBD1. Trimming took 11 bases from V and 2 from J; bases not matched to a gene: 10. Germline V lookup: CDR1 LNHNV, CDR2 YYDKDF (reference sequence). This CDR3 is 14 amino acids long. The CDR3 is CAPRDREFAYEQYF. In DNA, the CDR3 is TGTGCCCCCCGGGACAGGGAATTCGCCTACGAGCAGTACTTC.

V is TRBV9 and J is TRBJ2-3, with D unclear. Trimming pared 6 bases from V and 0 bases from J, leaving 11 bases between. Germline lookup yields CDR1 SGDLS and CDR2 YYNGEE. The CDR3 consists of 14 residues. The CDR3 reads CASTVAPSTDTQYF. The CDR3 region has the DNA TGTGCCAGCACTGTCGCCCCCAGCACAGATACGCAGTATTTT.

This clonotype was seen more than once but under ten times. The genes are TRBV12-3 or TRBV12-4 and TRBJ1-2; no definite D call. Trimming cost V 6 bases and J 4 bases, with 9 bases left between them. This CDR3 has 12 residues. The CDR3 DNA reads TGTGCCAGCAGGCCTTGGTCCTATGGCTACACCTTC. Translating gives CASRPWSYGYTF.

This clonotype occurred many times. The chain employs TRBV10-3 and TRBJ1-5; TRBD1 aligns across 8 bases. This CDR3 region has 13 residues. With 2 bases clipped from V and 6 bases from J, the junction kept 0 bases outside the gene matches. Germline CDR1 reads ENHRY; CDR2 reads SYGVKD. The CDR3 region is CAISEGQGQPQHF. DNA of the CDR3: TGTGCCATCAGTGAGGGACAGGGTCAGCCCCAGCATTTT.

In its sample, this clonotype was seen many times. V and J are TRBV9 and TRBJ2-7; D call uncertain. The CDR3 is 14 amino acids. In germline, CDR1 is SGDLS, CDR2 YYNGEE. With 0 bases removed from V and 0 bases from J, the gap between germline ends came to 7 bases. CDR3 region: CASSVEQSSYEQYF. In nucleotides, the CDR3 is TGTGCCAGCAGCGTAGAACAGAGCTCCTACGAGCAGTACTTC.

This clonotype was found many times. This chain connects TRBV20-1 to TRBJ2-4; 11 nucleotides line up with TRBD2. V dropped 5 bases and J dropped 6; count of bases not matched to a gene: 6. The CDR3 has 14 amino acids. The germline gives CDR1 DFQATT, CDR2 SNEGSKA (reference sequence). The CDR3 coding sequence is TGCAGTGCTTTCCTTAGCGGGAGGGCAAACATTCAGTACTTC. Translated: CSAFLSGRANIQYF.

This clonotype appeared a few times. The V call is TRBV5-6, the J call TRBJ2-1; possibly TRBD2 for D (7 bases). Trimming pared 6 bases from V and 4 bases from J, leaving 20 bases between. There are 16 residues in the CDR3. From germline, CDR1 is SGHDT and CDR2 YYEEEE. The CDR3 bases are TGTGCCAGCACCCGGATGAGGGGGGGGCGGTACAATGAGCAGTTCTTC. Its protein is CASTRMRGGRYNEQFF.

This clonotype was counted many times. V usage is TRBV20-1 and J usage is TRBJ1-2; TRBD1 matches at 8 bases. Germline trimming cut 6 bases from V and 5 bases from J; bases unmatched to any gene: 11. Per the germline V gene, CDR1 is DFQATT and CDR2 is SNEGSKA (reference sequence). The CDR3 length is 14 residues. CDR3 in amino acids: CSALRTGFGYGYTF. For the CDR3, the DNA is TGCAGTGCCCTAAGGACAGGGTTTGGGTATGGCTACACCTTC.

This clonotype was observed a handful of times. The gene calls are TRBV5-1 and TRBJ2-7; D is possibly TRBD2 (5 bases). V gave up 1 base and J gave up 2 bases, with 13 bases separating them. CDR1 is SGHRS, CDR2 YFSETQ, per germline. This CDR3 is built from 15 residues. DNA for the CDR3: TGCGCCAGCAGCTTGACGTGGGCCGGGGCCTACGAGCAGTACTTC. Its protein product is CASSLTWAGAYEQYF.

The chain employs TRBV18 and TRBJ2-7; possibly TRBD2 for D (5 bases). Germline CDR1 is KGHSH and CDR2 is LQKENI. The CDR3 length is 16 residues. V shed 0 bases and J shed 7 bases, with 19 bases lying between them. The CDR3 region has the DNA TGTGCCAGCTCACCACCGGGGTCTCGAGGGTTTAGGGAGCAGTACTTC. Its protein product is CASSPPGSRGFREQYF.

In its sample, this clonotype was seen a few times. The chain is built from TRBV12-3 or TRBV12-4 and TRBJ2-1; D is tentatively TRBD1 or TRBD2 (5 bases each). This CDR3 spans 16 amino acids. Between the trimmed V and J ends, which lost 5 bases and 4 bases, there was a span of 18 bases. The CDR3 is CASSLRGAGVYNEQFF. CDR3 DNA: TGTGCCAGCAGTCTTCGTGGGGCGGGCGTTTACAATGAGCAGTTCTTC.

V is TRBV7-8 and J is TRBJ2-7; D is uncertain. Germline V gene data show CDR1 as SGHVS and CDR2 as FQNEAQ. V was trimmed by 6 bases and J by 8 bases, leaving 14 bases between them. The length of the CDR3 is 12 residues. Here the CDR3 DNA reads TGTGCCAGCAGTTTTTCCCGGACGCAGCAGTACTTC. Translated, it gives CASSFSRTQQYF.

The chain links TRBV10-3 to TRBJ2-5, with TRBD1 matching over 9 bases. CDR3 size: 14 residues. Germline CDR1 is ENHRY and CDR2 is SYGVKD. Trimming took 0 bases from V and 5 from J; bases not matched to a gene: 1. The CDR3 reads CAISESDRGETQYF. In DNA form, the CDR3 reads TGTGCCATCAGTGAGTCCGACAGGGGGGAGACCCAGTACTTC.

This clonotype was found a few times. The J gene is TRBJ2-7, the V gene TRBV7-2, with TRBD2 matching over 7 bases. Germline V gene data show CDR1 as SGHTA and CDR2 as FQGNSA. With 3 bases clipped from V and 3 bases from J, the junction kept 11 bases outside the gene matches. The CDR3 loop spans 16 amino acids. As DNA, the CDR3 is TGTGCCAGCAGCTTGTTCGCGCTAGCGGAGATCTACGAGCAGTACTTC. Translation: CASSLFALAEIYEQYF. The full variable domain, completed using reference TRBV7-2 and TRBJ2-7, is GAGVSQSPSNKVTEKGKDVELRCDPISGHTALYWYRQSLGQGLEFLIYFQGNSAPDKSGLPSDRFSAERTGGSVSTLTIQRTQQEDSAVYLCASSLFALAEIYEQYFGPGTRLTVT.